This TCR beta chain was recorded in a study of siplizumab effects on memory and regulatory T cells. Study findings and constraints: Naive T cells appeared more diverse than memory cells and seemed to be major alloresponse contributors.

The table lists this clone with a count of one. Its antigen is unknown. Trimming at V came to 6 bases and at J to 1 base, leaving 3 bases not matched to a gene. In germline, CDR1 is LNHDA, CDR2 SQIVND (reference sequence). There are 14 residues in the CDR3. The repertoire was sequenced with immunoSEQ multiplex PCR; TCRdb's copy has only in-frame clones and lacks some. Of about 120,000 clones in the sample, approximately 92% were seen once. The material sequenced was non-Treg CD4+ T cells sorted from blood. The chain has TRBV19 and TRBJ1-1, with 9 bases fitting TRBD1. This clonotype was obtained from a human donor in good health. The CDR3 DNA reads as TGTGCCAGTAGAGTGACAGGGGGGAACACTGAAGCTTTCTTT. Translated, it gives CASRVTGGNTEAFF.